One and the same sample provided the 19 T cell receptor beta chains below, sequenced in a study of OX40 agonist ivuxolimab in advanced cancers. Repertoires were generated with immunoSEQ multiplex PCR, while TCRdb's copy carries only in-frame clones and drops some. This repertoire shows about 130,000 clones, just over 90% found once; its top ten account for around 0.99%. The source was CD4+ or CD8+ T cells sorted from blood, collected in a trial of the OX40 agonist ivuxolimab. Every receptor here comes from an adult with an advanced solid tumor such as melanoma, head and neck, liver or kidney cancer.

The chain couples TRBV28 to TRBJ1-1; 8 bases line up with TRBD1. CDR1 and CDR2 (germline): MDHEN, SYDVKM. The CDR3 length is 14 residues. Losses at the gene ends were 5 bases for V and 0 bases for J; bases not matched to a gene: 2. CDR3 sequence reads: CASSPTGVNTEAFF. The DNA for the CDR3 is TGTGCCAGCAGTCCGACAGGGGTGAACACTGAAGCTTTCTTT.

The chain has TRBV19 and TRBJ2-3, with D unresolved. V shed 6 bases and J shed 0 bases, with 19 bases lying between them. This CDR3 comprises 17 residues. Germline loops: CDR1 LNHDA, CDR2 SQIVND (reference sequence). CDR3 nucleotides: TGTGCCAGTAGCCTCCCCCCCGGGTCCTCTAGCACAGATACGCAGTATTTT. Protein product: CASSLPPGSSSTDTQYF.

J is TRBJ2-1 and V is TRBV5-6, with 9 bases fitting TRBD2. Looked up from germline, CDR1 is SGHDT and CDR2 is YYEEEE. Losses at the gene ends were 1 base for V and 5 bases for J; bases not matched to a gene: 7. This CDR3 is 16 amino acids long. Here the CDR3 DNA reads TGTGCCAGCAGCTTGCTAGCGGGATCGGGGGACAATGAGCAGTTCTTC. This sequence encodes CASSLLAGSGDNEQFF.

The chain joins TRBV27 to TRBJ2-7; D possibly uses TRBD1 or TRBD2 (5 bases each). There are 15 residues in the CDR3. Germline-derived CDR1 and CDR2 are MNHEY and SMNVEV (reference sequence). Trimming left V 0 bases short and J 5 bases short, with 14 bases between. The CDR3 reads CASSLSRGSPHEQYF. The CDR3, as DNA: TGTGCCAGCAGTTTATCGAGGGGTTCTCCCCACGAGCAGTACTTC.

The chain recombines TRBV9 with TRBJ2-1; no definite D call. The CDR3 is 15 residues long. Trimming took 1 base from V and 0 from J, leaving 8 bases between them. Germline CDR1 reads SGDLS; CDR2 reads YYNGEE. The CDR3 region is CASSVNGNSYNEQFF. The CDR3, as DNA: TGTGCCAGCAGCGTAAACGGAAACTCCTACAATGAGCAGTTCTTC.

The J gene is TRBJ2-4, the V gene TRBV5-1, with 10 bases identical to TRBD1. CDR1 is SGHRS and CDR2 is YFSETQ in the germline V gene. CDR3 size: 15 residues. The V and J ends lost 4 bases and 9 bases, in that order; junction bases with no gene match: 10. The CDR3 nucleotides read TGCGCCAGCAGCGACCCTGACAGGGGGCGAGCCATTCAGTACTTC. It encodes CASSDPDRGRAIQYF.

This chain joins TRBV5-1 and TRBJ1-4, with D tentatively TRBD1 (6 bases). Germline V gene data show CDR1 as SGHRS and CDR2 as YFSETQ. The CDR3 length is 17 residues. V was cut by 0 bases and J by 4 bases, with 16 bases left in between. The CDR3: CASSLVPAGVGNEKLFF. CDR3 nucleotides: TGCGCCAGCAGCTTGGTACCGGCAGGGGTCGGTAATGAAAAACTGTTTTTT.

CDR3 residues: CASSYTRDYPYNEQFF. In DNA form, the CDR3 reads TGTGCCAGCAGTTACACCCGGGACTACCCCTACAATGAGCAGTTCTTC. The chain employs TRBV6-5 and TRBJ2-1; 7 positions match TRBD2. The CDR3 contains 16 residues. Germline V gene lookup returns CDR1 MNHEY and CDR2 SVGAGI. J was trimmed by 2 bases and V by 2 bases; bases with no gene match: 6.

The chain links TRBV11-3 to TRBJ2-7; 10 bases line up with TRBD2. Losses at the gene ends were 2 bases for V and 2 bases for J; bases not matched to a gene: 3. The CDR3 has 15 amino acids. The germline gives CDR1 SGHNT, CDR2 YENEEA. The CDR3 sequence: CASSLTSGVAYEQYF. In DNA, the CDR3 is TGTGCCAGCAGCTTAACTAGCGGGGTCGCCTACGAGCAGTACTTC.

The CDR3 reads CASSIVGNSNQPQHF. CDR3 DNA sequence: TGTGCCAGTAGTATAGTAGGTAATAGCAATCAGCCCCAGCATTTT. The rearrangement uses TRBV19 and TRBJ1-5; D unclear. V was shortened by 1 base and J by 0 bases, with 7 bases between the two germline ends. This CDR3 contains 15 residues. Per germline, CDR1 LNHDA and CDR2 SQIVND (reference sequence). Drawing the rest from reference TRBV19 and TRBJ1-5, the complete variable domain is DGGITQSPKYLFRKEGQNVTLSCEQNLNHDAMYWYRQDPGQGLRLIYYSQIVNDFQKGDIAEGYSVSREKKESFPLTVTSAQKNPTAFYLCASSIVGNSNQPQHFGDGTRLSIL.

This clone was counted between two and nine times. V gene TRBV28 combines with J gene TRBJ1-4; TRBD1 matches 9 bases. The V and J ends lost 3 bases and 8 bases, in that order; junction bases with no gene match: 13. The germline V gene encodes CDR1 MDHEN and CDR2 SYDVKM. This CDR3 has 17 amino acids. The chain's CDR3 is CASSFSPPGQGGEKLFF. The CDR3 DNA reads TGTGCCAGCAGTTTTTCTCCCCCGGGACAGGGTGGGGAAAAACTGTTTTTT.

The chain joins TRBV9 to TRBJ2-5; 8 positions match TRBD2. CDR1 and CDR2 (germline): SGDLS, YYNGEE. This CDR3 comprises 17 residues. V lost 2 bases, J lost 1 base, and 10 bases stayed unmatched. This CDR3 is CASSVEETSGLQETQYF. DNA of the CDR3: TGTGCCAGCAGCGTTGAAGAAACTAGCGGACTCCAAGAGACCCAGTACTTC.

This clone appeared once. This sequence joins TRBV28 and TRBJ2-5; perhaps D is TRBD1 or TRBD2 (5 bases each). The CDR3 sequence is 14 residues long. The V end lost 5 bases, the J end lost 5 bases, and 15 bases lay between the germline ends. Germline CDR1 MDHEN, CDR2 SYDVKM. CDR3: CASSPQGVAETQYF. Written as DNA, the CDR3 is TGTGCCAGCAGTCCTCAGGGAGTGGCGGAGACCCAGTACTTC.

This rearrangement joins TRBV5-4 to TRBJ2-3; TRBD1 might be the D (6 bases). Trimming left V 2 bases short and J 2 bases short, with 15 bases between. The CDR3 is 16 residues long. Looked up from germline, CDR1 is SGHNT and CDR2 is YYREEE (reference sequence). The DNA for the CDR3 is TGTGCCAGCAGCTTACGCGGACAGCCCAACACAGATACGCAGTATTTT. This sequence encodes CASSLRGQPNTDTQYF.

This clone appeared a few times. The CDR3 sequence is CASGGTAINQPQHF. CDR3 DNA: TGTGCCAGCGGAGGGACGGCGATCAATCAGCCCCAGCATTTT. This chain uses TRBV2 with TRBJ1-5; maybe TRBD1 (5 bases). V was pared by 8 bases and J by 3 bases, with 14 bases between. Germline V gene sequence: CDR1 SNHLY, CDR2 FYNNEI. CDR3 length: 14 residues.

The chain uses TRBV5-6 and TRBJ1-5, with D perhaps TRBD1 (5 bases). The CDR3 has 18 residues. From germline, CDR1 is SGHDT and CDR2 YYEEEE. The V and J ends lost 3 bases and 0 bases respectively, with 19 bases between them. CDR3 DNA sequence: TGTGCCAGCAGCTGGGGGACCGGGACGCCCTATAGCAATCAGCCCCAGCATTTT. This sequence encodes CASSWGTGTPYSNQPQHF.

The V call is TRBV7-9, the J call TRBJ2-7, with D possibly called TRBD1 or TRBD2 (6 bases each). The germline CDR1 and CDR2 sequences are SEHNR and FQNEAQ (reference sequence). Between the trimmed V and J ends, which lost 0 bases and 2 bases, there was a span of 11 bases. CDR3 length equals 15 residues. CDR3 DNA: TGTGCCAGCAGCTTAGCCGGAGGGGGAACCTACGAGCAGTACTTC. Translated: CASSLAGGGTYEQYF.

This chain uses TRBV5-4 with TRBJ1-6; 8 bases agree with TRBD1. The CDR3 runs 14 residues. The germline CDR1 and CDR2 sequences are SGHNT and YYREEE (reference sequence). The J segment lost 6 bases and the V segment lost 8 bases, leaving 7 bases of the junction unmatched. CDR3 sequence reads: CASRTGSSNSPLHF. Here the CDR3 DNA reads TGTGCCAGTAGGACAGGGAGTAGTAATTCACCCCTCCACTTT.

The CDR3 sequence: CASSPGGPQGAVLGQFF. The CDR3 DNA reads TGTGCCAGCAGCCCGGGGGGGCCTCAGGGGGCGGTTTTAGGGCAGTTCTTC. The genes are TRBV5-4 and TRBJ2-1; D may match TRBD1 or TRBD2 (8 bases each). Germline V gene lookup returns CDR1 SGHNT and CDR2 YYREEE (reference sequence). The CDR3 runs 17 residues. V lost 4 bases and J lost 12, with 29 bases in between. Full variable domain (missing parts from reference TRBV5-4 and TRBJ2-1): ETGVTQSPTHLIKTRGQQVTLRCSSQSGHNTVSWYQQALGQGPQFIFQYYREEENGRGNFPPRFSGLQFPNYSSELNVNALELDDSALYLCASSPGGPQGAVLGQFFGPGTRLTVL.